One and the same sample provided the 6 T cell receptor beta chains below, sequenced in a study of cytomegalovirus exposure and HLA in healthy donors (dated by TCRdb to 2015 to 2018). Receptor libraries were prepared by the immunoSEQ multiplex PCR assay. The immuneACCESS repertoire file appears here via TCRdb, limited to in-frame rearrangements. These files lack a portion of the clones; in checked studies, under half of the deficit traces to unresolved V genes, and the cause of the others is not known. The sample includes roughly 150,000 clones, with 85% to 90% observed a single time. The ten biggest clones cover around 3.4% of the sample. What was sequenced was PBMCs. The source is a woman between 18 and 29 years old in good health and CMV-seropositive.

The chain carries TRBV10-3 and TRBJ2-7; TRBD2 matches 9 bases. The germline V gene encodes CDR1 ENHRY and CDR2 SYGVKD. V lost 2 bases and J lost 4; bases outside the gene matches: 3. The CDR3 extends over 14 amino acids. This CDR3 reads CAISELAGQYEQYF. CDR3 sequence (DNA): TGTGCCATCAGTGAGCTAGCGGGACAATACGAGCAGTACTTC.

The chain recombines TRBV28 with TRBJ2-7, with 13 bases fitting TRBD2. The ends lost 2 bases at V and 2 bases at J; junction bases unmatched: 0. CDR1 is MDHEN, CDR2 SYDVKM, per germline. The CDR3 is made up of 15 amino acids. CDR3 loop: CASSLGLAGAYEQYF. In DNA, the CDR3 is TGTGCCAGCAGTTTAGGACTAGCGGGAGCCTACGAGCAGTACTTC.

The CDR3 coding sequence is TGTGCCAGCAGTTCCGCGACAGGGGTCTATGGCTACACCTTC. This sequence encodes CASSSATGVYGYTF. The chain links TRBV28 to TRBJ1-2, with 8 bases identical to TRBD1. Germline lookup yields CDR1 MDHEN and CDR2 SYDVKM. The length of the CDR3 is 14 residues. The V gene end was trimmed by 4 bases and the J gene end by 4 bases; junction bases not matched to a gene: 5.

The CDR3: CASSHRTSGDNEQFF. In DNA form, the CDR3 reads TGTGCCAGCAGCCATCGGACTAGCGGAGACAATGAGCAGTTCTTC. The rearrangement joins TRBV11-2 to TRBJ2-1, with 10 bases fitting TRBD2. V was clipped by 5 bases and J by 5 bases; unmatched bases: 6. This CDR3 has 15 residues. Germline lookup yields CDR1 SGHAT and CDR2 FQNNGV. Together with reference TRBV11-2 and TRBJ2-1, the CDR3 gives the full variable domain: EAGVAQSPRYKIIEKRQSVAFWCNPISGHATLYWYQQILGQGPKLLIQFQNNGVVDDSQLPKDRFSAERLKGVDSTLKIQPAKLEDSAVYLCASSHRTSGDNEQFFGPGTRLTVL.

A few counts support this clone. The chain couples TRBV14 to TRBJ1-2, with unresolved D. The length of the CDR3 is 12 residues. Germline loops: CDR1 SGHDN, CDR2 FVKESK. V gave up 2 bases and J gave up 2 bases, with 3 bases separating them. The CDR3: CASSQSNYGYTF. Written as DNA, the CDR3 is TGTGCCAGCAGCCAATCGAACTATGGCTACACCTTC.

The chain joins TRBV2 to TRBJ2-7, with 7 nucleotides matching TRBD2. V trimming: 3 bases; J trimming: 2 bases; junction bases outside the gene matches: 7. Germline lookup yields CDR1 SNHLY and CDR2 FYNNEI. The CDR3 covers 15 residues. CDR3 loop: CASSDLLALTYEQYF. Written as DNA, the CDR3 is TGTGCCAGCAGTGATCTACTAGCGTTAACCTACGAGCAGTACTTC. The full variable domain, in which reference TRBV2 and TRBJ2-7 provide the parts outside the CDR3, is EPEVTQTPSHQVTQMGQEVILRCVPISNHLYFYWYRQILGQKVEFLVSFYNNEISEKSEIFDDQFSVERPDGSNFTLKIRSTKLEDSAMYFCASSDLLALTYEQYFGPGTRLTVT.